Below are 8 T cell receptor beta chains sequenced from a single sample in a study of radiation and T cells in renal cell carcinoma. The time point is: baseline pretreatment blood. The treatment was: 15 Gy SBRT to primary tumor, nephrectomy 4 weeks later. Sequencing used immunoSEQ multiplex PCR; TCRdb keeps in-frame clones, though not all of them. The data hold 87,000 or so clones, with around 88% observed a single time. The sample in question was blood, obtained from a patient whose treatment included radiotherapy and nephrectomy. These TCRs come from a man between 45 and 60 years old with renal cell carcinoma.

A note on this clone: At one end, the junction sequence differs from germline, possibly due to a read error. This chain uses TRBV6-6 with TRBJ2-7, with a possible D match to TRBD1 (5 bases). This CDR3 has 11 amino acids. CDR1 and CDR2 from the germline V gene are MNHNY and SVGAGI (reference sequence). CDR3 sequence (DNA): TGTGCCAGCGTGGCGTTGGGGCGCAGACACTTC. This gives the protein CASVALGRRHF.

The V and J genes are TRBV28 and TRBJ2-7; the D gene is possibly TRBD1 (6 bases). V lost 4 bases to trimming and J lost 10 bases, with 14 bases between them. The CDR3 runs to 12 residues. Germline V lookup: CDR1 MDHEN, CDR2 SYDVKM. The CDR3 DNA sequence: TGTGCCAGCAGTTCCTCGACAGGAGTCCAGTACTTC. As protein: CASSSSTGVQYF.

The chain couples TRBV11-3 to TRBJ2-5; tentatively, D is TRBD2 (6 bases). The V and J ends lost 4 bases and 2 bases respectively, with 11 bases between them. CDR1 SGHNT and CDR2 YENEEA come from the germline V gene. This CDR3 contains 14 residues. This CDR3 reads CASSSSARQETQYF. The CDR3 DNA reads TGTGCCAGCAGCTCTAGCGCGAGACAAGAGACCCAGTACTTC.

V gene TRBV7-6 combines with J gene TRBJ2-5, with 9 bases fitting TRBD1. With V trimmed by 4 bases and J by 5 bases, 5 bases remained unmatched. In germline, CDR1 is SGHVS, CDR2 FNYEAQ. This CDR3 contains 14 residues. This CDR3 is CASSSRDRDETQYF. DNA of the CDR3: TGTGCCAGCAGCTCCCGGGACAGGGATGAGACCCAGTACTTC.

The chain joins TRBV5-1 to TRBJ1-2, with 9 bases aligning to TRBD1. The J segment lost 6 bases and the V segment lost 0 bases, leaving 6 bases of the junction unmatched. The CDR3 loop spans 15 amino acids. Germline V gives CDR1 SGHRS, CDR2 YFSETQ. CDR3 protein: CASSLDQQGADGYTF. In DNA form, the CDR3 reads TGCGCCAGCAGCTTGGATCAACAGGGGGCTGATGGCTACACCTTC.

The genes are TRBV7-2 and TRBJ2-5; D is uncertain. Trimming left V 4 bases short and J 5 bases short, with 11 bases between. The CDR3 runs 13 residues. Germline V gives CDR1 SGHTA, CDR2 FQGNSA. The CDR3 loop is CASSSRVRETQYF. The CDR3 DNA is TGTGCCAGCAGCTCCCGGGTAAGGGAGACCCAGTACTTC.

V gene TRBV7-2 combines with J gene TRBJ2-1; TRBD1 is a possible D gene (5 bases). The CDR3 loop spans 15 amino acids. The V end was cut by 1 base, the J end by 6 bases, with 13 bases between. From germline, CDR1 is SGHTA and CDR2 FQGNSA. CDR3 sequence reads: CASSLDWGWSNEQFF. Here the CDR3 DNA reads TGTGCCAGCAGCTTAGACTGGGGCTGGAGCAATGAGCAGTTCTTC.

Comments on this clone: Other DNA sequences in the sample encode the same CDR3. The chain employs TRBV6-1 and TRBJ1-4; 8 bases align to TRBD1. CDR3 length: 15 residues. J was trimmed by 1 base and V by 3 bases; bases with no gene match: 1. Germline CDR1 is MNHNS and CDR2 is SASEGT. The CDR3 DNA is TGTGCCAGCAGTGATGACAGGGGAACTAATGAAAAACTGTTTTTT. Its translation is CASSDDRGTNEKLFF.